The clone carrying this TCR beta chain occurred a few times. This record comes from a study of blood T cell repertoires in COVID-19. Study at large: Some COVID-19 samples were acute and others convalescent; all came from the United States, Italy and Spain. PBMCs, B-cell-depleted T cells, or T cells provided the cDNA or gDNA that made up the material.

Per the original methods: Nucleated cell number was recorded as an estimate derived from reference gene primer amplification. Only in-frame clones appear in the TCRdb table, and some are missing; sequencing was by immunoSEQ multiplex PCR. Clonal size and the V and J genes are those of that table, whereas D and trimming came from the DNA. The sample lists 35,000 or so clones; roughly 80% were seen once. Per the germline V gene, CDR1 is LGHNA and CDR2 is YSLEER. CDR3 size: 14 residues. V shed 9 bases and J 2 bases; nucleotides not matched to a gene: 9. This sequence joins TRBV4-3 and TRBJ1-2; TRBD1 aligns across 7 bases. The sample consisted of peripheral blood. The receptor comes from a man aged 80 or over with active or convalescent COVID-19. This CDR3 is CASSEGQKNYGYTF. The CDR3 DNA reads TGCGCCAGTTCAGAGGGACAGAAAAACTATGGCTACACCTTC.